This T cell receptor beta chain was captured in a study of blood T cell repertoires in COVID-19. The overall study: Samples taken during acute and convalescent COVID-19 were collected in the United States, Italy and Spain. Sample material is recorded as cDNA or gDNA derived from T cells, B-cell-depleted T cells, or PBMCs.

In the authors' workflow: Scientists estimated how many nucleated cells there were by amplifying reference gene primers. Assay: immunoSEQ multiplex PCR; the TCRdb copy retains only in-frame clones and omits some. The DNA was the basis for D and trimming; V, J and clone size are from that table. This table holds 250,000 to 300,000 clones, around 78% found once. Germline lookup yields CDR1 LNHDA and CDR2 SQIVND (reference sequence). V dropped 2 bases and J dropped 2 bases, with 6 bases sitting between them. CDR3 length equals 13 residues. The sample comprised peripheral blood. The receptor was isolated from a man in his 60s who had recovered from COVID-19. The genes are TRBV19 and TRBJ1-2; D might be TRBD1 (6 bases). This CDR3 reads CASSITGNYGYTF. As DNA, the CDR3 is TGTGCCAGTAGTATAACAGGGAACTATGGCTACACCTTC. The full variable domain, with the rest looked up from reference TRBV19 and TRBJ1-2, is DGGITQSPKYLFRKEGQNVTLSCEQNLNHDAMYWYRQDPGQGLRLIYYSQIVNDFQKGDIAEGYSVSREKKESFPLTVTSAQKNPTAFYLCASSITGNYGYTFGSGTRLTVV.